These T cell receptor beta chains were read from a single sample in a study of high-grade serous ovarian cancer treatment subgroups. Produced via immunoSEQ multiplex PCR; TCRdb's table is partial and in-frame only. The sample has approximately 9,400 clones; around 68% are singletons. The specimen was tumor tissue. These receptors all stem from a human donor with high-grade serous ovarian cancer. Both conserved end residues are part of each CDR3. Fields, in order: clone size, J gene, V gene, CDR3 protein. Only part of the rows carry a size: once, few, many, or a class if the clone is expanded.

>NA|TRBJ2-7|TRBV7-9
CASSLNRVGEQYF
>NA|TRBJ1-2|TRBV4-3
CASSQEPGHKLHTF
>NA|TRBJ2-7|TRBV7-9
CASSLGVARDEQYF
>few|TRBJ1-5|TRBV7-3
CASSVQPNQPQHF
>few|TRBJ2-3|TRBV7-9
CASIITPGGTDTQYF
>NA|TRBJ2-7|TRBV6-1
CASSPQGGVYEQYF
>NA|TRBJ1-1|TRBV6-5
CASSYQDRSATEAFF
>NA|TRBJ1-5|TRBV29-1
CSVRLSGQPQHF
>NA|TRBJ2-7|TRBV5-1
CASSLEAGRVAYEQYF
>NA|TRBJ2-2|TRBV18
CASSPRTSGRRSTGELFF
>NA|TRBJ1-1|TRBV30
CAAQGRAFF
>medium-sized|TRBJ1-1|TRBV6-5
CASRLTLNTEAFF
>few|TRBJ1-2|TRBV6-6
CASSATGWPFYGYTF
>few|TRBJ2-3|TRBV6-4
CASSPSVSVGTDTQYF
>NA|TRBJ2-3|TRBV7-3
CASSGGGNTQYF
>NA|TRBJ2-7|TRBV5-1
CASSLEVPSGRPYEQYF
>few|TRBJ1-2|TRBV28
CASNAGRSYGYTF
>NA|TRBJ2-7|TRBV9
CASSVPPAGGEQYF
>NA|NA|TRBV13
CASSYPGGSYEQYF
>NA|TRBJ2-6|TRBV27
CASSLIVSGANVLTF
>NA|TRBJ2-1|TRBV19
CASSIGPINEQFF
>NA|TRBJ1-1|TRBV6-6
CASREGQVMNTEAFF
>few|TRBJ1-5|TRBV27
CASSTTAYGQPQHF
>medium-sized|TRBJ1-3|TRBV7-2
CASSSPRTGGNTIYF
>NA|TRBJ2-1|TRBV6-6
CASRGWGGDEQFF
>NA|TRBJ2-2|TRBV7-2
CASSSRNVPNTGELFF
>once|TRBJ1-2|TRBV4-3
CASSHTTGVEYGYTF
>NA|TRBJ2-7|TRBV18
CASSPVTAPSEQYF
>NA|TRBJ2-7|TRBV18
CASSPSSREQYF
>once|TRBJ1-2|TRBV6-6
CASITGAEGYTF
>NA|TRBJ2-5|TRBV5-6
CASSLSQETQYF
>NA|TRBJ2-6|TRBV7-9
CASAWASGANVLTF
>NA|TRBJ2-1|TRBV4-3
CASSHPTSGSSYNEQFF
>NA|TRBJ2-3|TRBV7-2
CASSLSLAASTDTQYF
>NA|TRBJ1-2|TRBV6-1
CASANYGYTF
>NA|TRBJ1-2|TRBV5-6
CASSRTAYGYTF
>NA|TRBJ1-6|TRBV10-1
CASSESRDRVESPLHF
>NA|TRBJ2-7|TRBV7-3
CASSLSGLGATEQYF
>NA|TRBJ2-6|TRBV7-3
CASTPQAGPGANVLTF
>NA|TRBJ2-7|TRBV29-1
CSVGGRIHEQYF
>NA|TRBJ2-7|TRBV10-3
CAIGTDGADEQYF
>NA|TRBJ2-6|TRBV9
CASSVPIGPQSRGANVLTF
>NA|TRBJ1-5|TRBV9
CASSAEGRAGQPQHF
>few|TRBJ1-1|TRBV19
CASGGRNMNTEAFF
>NA|TRBJ2-3|TRBV30
CAWRKGLAGGWDTQYF
>medium-sized|TRBJ1-2|TRBV27
CASSLFPSVNGYTF
>NA|TRBJ2-1|TRBV9
CASSVRNSGRNEQFF
>once|TRBJ2-4|TRBV7-2
CASSLKGYIQYF
>NA|TRBJ2-1|TRBV5-4
CASSLARTSGRYYNEQFF
>medium-sized|TRBJ1-1|TRBV20-1
CSATDGVEAFF
>NA|TRBJ1-1|TRBV25-1
CASSGLGQAGLEAFF
>NA|TRBJ2-7|TRBV5-4
CASSPGFDISGNTYEQYF
>few|TRBJ2-7|TRBV9
CASSPGTGGPYEQYF
>few|TRBJ1-1|TRBV10-3
CAISLTATGTEAFF
>NA|TRBJ1-2|TRBV4-1
CASSQHQQGGYGYTF